What follows are 13 T cell receptor beta chains derived from one specimen sequenced in a study of T-cell reconstitution after alpha-beta-depleted transplantation in children. Preparation of the TCRbeta library was carried out with unique molecular identifiers. TCRdb reprocessed the PCR reads with MiXCR, giving one entry per CDR3 protein. The data contain some 500,000 distinct CDR3 sequences, about a sixth of them singletons. The specimen was PBMCs from the stem cell graft donor, collected from the stem cell graft. The receptors originated from a human donor who donated a stem cell graft to a child with acute lymphoblastic leukemia.

This sequence joins TRBV18 and TRBJ1-2; D not resolved. The V end lost 5 bases, the J end lost 2 bases, and 12 bases lay between the germline ends. This CDR3 spans 14 amino acids. CDR1 KGHSH and CDR2 LQKENI come from the germline V gene. The CDR3 loop reads CASSNMVRNYGYTF. Written as DNA, the CDR3 is TGTGCCAGCTCAAACATGGTCCGCAACTATGGCTACACCTTC.

This clonotype turned up a few times. V is TRBV14 and J is TRBJ1-2; no reliable D call. V shed 1 base and J shed 3 bases, with 12 bases lying between them. Germline assignment: CDR1 SGHDN and CDR2 FVKESK. This CDR3 region has 15 residues. Written as DNA, the CDR3 is TGTGCCAGCAGCCAAGTGCTACCGCCGGACTATGGCTACACCTTC. Translation gives CASSQVLPPDYGYTF.

This chain connects TRBV25-1 to TRBJ2-7, with D possibly TRBD2 on 5 matching bases. Trimming removed 2 bases from V and 2 bases from J, with 13 bases in between. The CDR3 runs to 15 residues. The germline gives CDR1 MGHDK, CDR2 SYGVNS. The CDR3 DNA sequence: TGTGCCAGCAGTGAAAAGAGGGCAGACCCCTACGAGCAGTACTTC. It translates to CASSEKRADPYEQYF.

V and J are TRBV5-1 and TRBJ2-3, with TRBD1 matching over 7 bases. The CDR3 runs 14 residues. In germline, CDR1 is SGHRS, CDR2 YFSETQ. The V segment lost 4 bases and the J segment 2 bases; nucleotides outside the gene matches: 4. The CDR3 coding sequence is TGCGCCAGCAGCCAGGGACAGCCCACAGATACGCAGTATTTT. Translation: CASSQGQPTDTQYF.

This clonotype was detected a few times. This chain joins TRBV20-1 and TRBJ2-1; D might be TRBD2 (5 bases). The V gene lost 7 bases and the J gene lost 2 bases, with 18 bases spanning the gap. CDR1 and CDR2 from the germline V gene are DFQATT and SNEGSKA (reference sequence). The CDR3 is 15 amino acids. Here the CDR3 reads CSVRDSRSAYNEQFF. As DNA, the CDR3 is TGCAGTGTGAGGGATAGCCGGAGCGCCTACAATGAGCAGTTCTTC.

Of note for this clonotype: A read error may produce the germline difference seen at one junction end. V and J are TRBV28 and TRBJ1-1, with unresolved D. This CDR3 is built from 12 residues. From germline, CDR1 is MDHEN and CDR2 SYDVKM. For the CDR3, the DNA is TGTGCCAGCAGAACCTTGAACGCTGAAGCTTTCTTT. This sequence encodes CASRTLNAEAFF.

This clonotype was recorded at least ten times. The chain couples TRBV5-1 to TRBJ2-5; tentatively, D is TRBD1 (5 bases). V was pared by 4 bases and J by 5 bases, with 18 bases between. The CDR3 has 15 residues. Germline V gene data show CDR1 as SGHRS and CDR2 as YFSETQ. CDR3 protein: CASSPGSGISETQYF. The DNA of the CDR3 is TGCGCCAGCAGCCCAGGGTCCGGCATTTCGGAGACCCAGTACTTC.

This clonotype was picked up a small number of times. This rearrangement joins TRBV29-1 to TRBJ1-2; a possible D gene is TRBD1 (6 bases). CDR3 length equals 16 residues. CDR1 is SQVTM, CDR2 ANQGSEA, per germline. V gave up 0 bases and J gave up 2 bases, with 16 bases separating them. In DNA form, the CDR3 reads TGCAGCGTTGAAGACCCGACAGGTTGGATGAACTATGGCTACACCTTC. Amino acids: CSVEDPTGWMNYGYTF.

This clonotype showed up just a few times. The chain is built from TRBV29-1 and TRBJ1-1; possibly TRBD1 for D (5 bases). The CDR3 runs 13 residues. The germline CDR1 and CDR2 sequences are SQVTM and ANQGSEA. Trimming shortened V by 4 bases and J by 1 base, and 10 bases separated the two germline ends. CDR3 loop: CSVVREKNTEAFF. The CDR3, as DNA: TGCAGCGTTGTCAGGGAGAAGAACACTGAAGCTTTCTTT.

This clonotype was found many times. This chain joins TRBV4-1 and TRBJ2-1; D possibly corresponds to TRBD2 (5 bases). The CDR3 extends over 15 amino acids. Germline CDR1 is MGHRA and CDR2 is YSYEKL. Deletions cut 0 bases from V and 7 bases from J, with 13 bases between. The CDR3 sequence: CASSQDRASSNEQFF. The CDR3 coding sequence is TGCGCCAGCAGCCAAGATAGGGCTAGCAGTAATGAGCAGTTCTTC.

This clonotype was seen a handful of times. The gene calls are TRBV2 and TRBJ1-1, with 8 bases that match TRBD1. Germline V lookup: CDR1 SNHLY, CDR2 FYNNEI. Trimming removed 8 bases from V and 0 bases from J; junction bases left unmatched: 5. This CDR3 is built from 14 residues. Here the CDR3 reads CASPGQGLNTEAFF. The CDR3 DNA is TGTGCCAGCCCTGGACAGGGCTTGAACACTGAAGCTTTCTTT. Drawing the rest from reference TRBV2 and TRBJ1-1, the complete variable domain is EPEVTQTPSHQVTQMGQEVILRCVPISNHLYFYWYRQILGQKVEFLVSFYNNEISEKSEIFDDQFSVERPDGSNFTLKIRSTKLEDSAMYFCASPGQGLNTEAFFGQGTRLTVV.

The rearrangement links TRBV12-3 or TRBV12-4 to TRBJ2-2, with a tentative D call TRBD1 (5 bases). Between the trimmed V and J ends, which lost 5 bases and 3 bases, there was a span of 10 bases. The CDR3 runs to 14 residues. CDR3 DNA sequence: TGTGCCAGCAGTCAGGACATCGACACCGGGGAGCTGTTTTTT. Protein: CASSQDIDTGELFF.

The chain is built from TRBV10-3 and TRBJ2-7; D call uncertain. V lost 6 bases and J lost 3, with 12 bases in between. Looked up from germline, CDR1 is ENHRY and CDR2 is SYGVKD. This CDR3 spans 13 amino acids. CDR3 nucleotide sequence: TGTGCCATCAGGACCGCCGGGTACTACGAGCAGTACTTC. Its protein product is CAIRTAGYYEQYF.